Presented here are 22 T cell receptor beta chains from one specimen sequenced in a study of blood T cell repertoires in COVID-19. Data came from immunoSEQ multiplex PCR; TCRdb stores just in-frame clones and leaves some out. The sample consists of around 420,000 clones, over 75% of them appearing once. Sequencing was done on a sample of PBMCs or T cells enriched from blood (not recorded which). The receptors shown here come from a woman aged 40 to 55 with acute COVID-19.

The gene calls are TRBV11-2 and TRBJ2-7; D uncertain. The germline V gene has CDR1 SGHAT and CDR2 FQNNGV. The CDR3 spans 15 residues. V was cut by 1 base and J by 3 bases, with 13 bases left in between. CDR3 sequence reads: CASSLVFSSVYEQYF. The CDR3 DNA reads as TGTGCCAGCAGCTTAGTTTTTTCGTCGGTCTACGAGCAGTACTTC.

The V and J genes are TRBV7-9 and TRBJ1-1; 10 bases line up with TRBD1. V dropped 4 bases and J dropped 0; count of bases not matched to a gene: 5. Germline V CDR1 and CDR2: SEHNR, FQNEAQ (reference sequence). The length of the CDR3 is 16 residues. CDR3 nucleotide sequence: TGTGCCAGCAGCTCCGGGACAGGGGTCCTGAACACTGAAGCTTTCTTT. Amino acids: CASSSGTGVLNTEAFF.

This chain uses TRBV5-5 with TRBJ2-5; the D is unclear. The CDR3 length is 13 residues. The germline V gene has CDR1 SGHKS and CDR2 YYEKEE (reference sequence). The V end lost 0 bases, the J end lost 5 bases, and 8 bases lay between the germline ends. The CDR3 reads CASSLALRETQYF. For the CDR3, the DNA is TGTGCCAGCAGCTTGGCTCTGAGGGAGACCCAGTACTTC.

For the CDR3, the DNA is TGTGCCAGTAGTTTCCGGGACAGGGGCCTCGATGGCTACACCTTC. Residues: CASSFRDRGLDGYTF. V is TRBV19 and J is TRBJ1-2, with TRBD1 matching over 10 bases. Trimming at V came to 5 bases and at J to 6 bases, leaving 9 bases not matched to a gene. The CDR3 runs to 15 residues. Germline values: CDR1 LNHDA, CDR2 SQIVND (reference sequence).

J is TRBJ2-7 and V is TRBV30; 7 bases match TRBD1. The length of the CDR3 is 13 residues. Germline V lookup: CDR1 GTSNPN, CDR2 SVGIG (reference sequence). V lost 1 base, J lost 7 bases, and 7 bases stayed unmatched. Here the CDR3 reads CAWSAGGAREQYF. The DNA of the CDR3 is TGTGCCTGGAGTGCAGGGGGAGCGCGGGAGCAGTACTTC.

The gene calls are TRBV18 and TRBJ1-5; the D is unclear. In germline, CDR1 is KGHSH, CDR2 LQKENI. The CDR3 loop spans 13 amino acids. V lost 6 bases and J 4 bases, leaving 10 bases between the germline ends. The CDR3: CASSYQANQPQHF. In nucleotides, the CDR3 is TGTGCCAGCTCCTACCAAGCGAATCAGCCCCAGCATTTT.

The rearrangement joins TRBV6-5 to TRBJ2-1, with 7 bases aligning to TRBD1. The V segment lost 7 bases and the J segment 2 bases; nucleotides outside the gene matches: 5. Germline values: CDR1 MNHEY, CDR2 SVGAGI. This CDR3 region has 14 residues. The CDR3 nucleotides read TGTGCCAGCAACCGAGGGACAGCCTACAATGAGCAGTTCTTC. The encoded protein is CASNRGTAYNEQFF.

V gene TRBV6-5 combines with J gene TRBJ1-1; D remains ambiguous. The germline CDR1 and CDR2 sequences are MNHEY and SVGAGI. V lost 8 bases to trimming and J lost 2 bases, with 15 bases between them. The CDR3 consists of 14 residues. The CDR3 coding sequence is TGTGCCAGCGAGGGAACTGGGCAAAACACTGAAGCTTTCTTT. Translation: CASEGTGQNTEAFF.

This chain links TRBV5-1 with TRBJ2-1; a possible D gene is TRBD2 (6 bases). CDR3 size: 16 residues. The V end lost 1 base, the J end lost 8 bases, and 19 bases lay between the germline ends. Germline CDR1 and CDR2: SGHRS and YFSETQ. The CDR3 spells CASSLSKFGGIHEQFF. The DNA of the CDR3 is TGCGCCAGCAGCTTGTCGAAGTTCGGAGGGATCCATGAGCAGTTCTTC.

The CDR3: CASSERRGGYEQYF. The CDR3 bases are TGTGCCAGCAGTGAACGACGGGGGGGTTACGAGCAGTACTTC. The chain combines TRBV2 with TRBJ2-7; TRBD2 agrees at 8 bases. The CDR3 consists of 14 residues. Per the germline V gene, CDR1 is SNHLY and CDR2 is FYNNEI. The V gene end was trimmed by 2 bases and the J gene end by 4 bases; junction bases not matched to a gene: 4. The full variable domain, rest sourced from reference TRBV2 and TRBJ2-7, is EPEVTQTPSHQVTQMGQEVILRCVPISNHLYFYWYRQILGQKVEFLVSFYNNEISEKSEIFDDQFSVERPDGSNFTLKIRSTKLEDSAMYFCASSERRGGYEQYFGPGTRLTVT.

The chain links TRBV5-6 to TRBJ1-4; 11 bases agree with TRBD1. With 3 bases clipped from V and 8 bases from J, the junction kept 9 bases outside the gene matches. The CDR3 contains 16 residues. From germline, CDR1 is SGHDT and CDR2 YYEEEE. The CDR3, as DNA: TGTGCCAGCAGCTATACGGACCGGGACAGGGGGGAAAAACTGTTTTTT. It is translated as CASSYTDRDRGEKLFF.

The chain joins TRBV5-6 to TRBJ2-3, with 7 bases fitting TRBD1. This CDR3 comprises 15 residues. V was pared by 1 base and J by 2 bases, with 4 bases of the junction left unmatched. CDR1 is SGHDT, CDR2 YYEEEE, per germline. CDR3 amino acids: CASSLRQGSTDTQYF. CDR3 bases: TGTGCCAGCAGCTTGAGACAGGGATCCACAGATACGCAGTATTTT.

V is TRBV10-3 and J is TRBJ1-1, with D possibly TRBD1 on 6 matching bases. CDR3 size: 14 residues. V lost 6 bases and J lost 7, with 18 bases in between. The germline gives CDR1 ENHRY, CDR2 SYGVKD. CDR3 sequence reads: CAISPTGADNEAFF. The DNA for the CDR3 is TGTGCCATCAGCCCGACAGGCGCCGATAATGAAGCTTTCTTT.

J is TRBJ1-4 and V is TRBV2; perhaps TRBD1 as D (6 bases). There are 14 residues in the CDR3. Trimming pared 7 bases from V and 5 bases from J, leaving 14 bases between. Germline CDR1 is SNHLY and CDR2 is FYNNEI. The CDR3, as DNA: TGTGCCAGCACCGGGAGGCAGGGGAATGAAAAACTGTTTTTT. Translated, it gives CASTGRQGNEKLFF.

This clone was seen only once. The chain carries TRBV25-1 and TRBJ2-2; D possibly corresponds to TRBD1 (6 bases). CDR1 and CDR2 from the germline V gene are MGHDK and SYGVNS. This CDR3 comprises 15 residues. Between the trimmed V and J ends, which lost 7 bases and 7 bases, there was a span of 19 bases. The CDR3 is CASKHGQGPGGELFF. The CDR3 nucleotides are TGTGCCAGCAAACATGGCCAGGGGCCAGGCGGGGAGCTGTTTTTT.

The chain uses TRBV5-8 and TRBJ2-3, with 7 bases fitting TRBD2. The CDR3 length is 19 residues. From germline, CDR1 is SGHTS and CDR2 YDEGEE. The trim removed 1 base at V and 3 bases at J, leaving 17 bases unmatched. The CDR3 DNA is TGTGCCAGCAGCTTGTATAACGGTGTCGGGACTACATTGACAGATACGCAGTATTTT. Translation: CASSLYNGVGTTLTDTQYF.

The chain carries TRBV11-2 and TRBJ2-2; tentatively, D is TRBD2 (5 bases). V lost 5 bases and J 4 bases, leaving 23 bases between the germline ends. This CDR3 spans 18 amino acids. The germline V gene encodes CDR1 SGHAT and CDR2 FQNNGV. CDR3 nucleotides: TGTGCCAGCAGCCTAGGCGGACTCCTCCCTTCGGGCACCGGGGAGCTGTTTTTT. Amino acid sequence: CASSLGGLLPSGTGELFF.

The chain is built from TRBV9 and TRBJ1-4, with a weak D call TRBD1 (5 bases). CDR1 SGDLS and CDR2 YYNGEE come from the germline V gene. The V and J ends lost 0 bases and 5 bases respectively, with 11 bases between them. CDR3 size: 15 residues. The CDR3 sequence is CASSVGPRGNEKLFF. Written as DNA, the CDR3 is TGTGCCAGCAGCGTAGGCCCGCGGGGGAATGAAAAACTGTTTTTT.

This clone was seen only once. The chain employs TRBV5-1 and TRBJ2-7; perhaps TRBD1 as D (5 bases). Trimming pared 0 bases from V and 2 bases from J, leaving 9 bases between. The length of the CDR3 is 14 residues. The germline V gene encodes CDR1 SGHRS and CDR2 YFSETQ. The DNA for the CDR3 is TGCGCCAGCAGCTTGGTACAGGATCCCTACGAGCAGTACTTC. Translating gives CASSLVQDPYEQYF.

The CDR3 DNA follows: TGTGCCAGCAGCCATGACAACAGGGTCAATATGAACACTGAAGCTTTCTTT. It specifies CASSHDNRVNMNTEAFF. The genes are TRBV3-1 (or the pseudogene TRBV3-2) and TRBJ1-1; D perhaps matches TRBD1 (6 bases). Trimming shortened V by 3 bases and J by 0 bases, and 17 bases separated the two germline ends. This CDR3 contains 17 residues. Germline CDR1 and CDR2: LGHDT and YNNKEL (reference sequence).

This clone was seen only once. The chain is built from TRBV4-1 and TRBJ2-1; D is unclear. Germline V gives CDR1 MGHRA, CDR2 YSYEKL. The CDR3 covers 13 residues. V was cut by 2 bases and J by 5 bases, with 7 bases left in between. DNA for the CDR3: TGCGCCAGCAGCCAATGGCAAAACAATGAGCAGTTCTTC. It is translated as CASSQWQNNEQFF.

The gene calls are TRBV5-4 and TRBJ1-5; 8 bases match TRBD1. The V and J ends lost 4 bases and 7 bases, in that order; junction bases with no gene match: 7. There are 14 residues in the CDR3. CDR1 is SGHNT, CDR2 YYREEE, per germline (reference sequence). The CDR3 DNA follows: TGTGCCAGCAGCCGCAGGGGGCAAGACCAGCCCCAGCATTTT. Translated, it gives CASSRRGQDQPQHF.